The clone carrying this T cell receptor (beta chain) appeared once. The data are from a study of blood T cell repertoires in COVID-19. This CDR3 is 15 amino acids long. Looked up from germline, CDR1 is MGHRA and CDR2 is YSYEKL. With V trimmed by 2 bases and J by 3 bases, 5 bases remained unmatched. Sequencing used immunoSEQ multiplex PCR; TCRdb keeps in-frame clones, though not all of them. The data contain hundreds of thousands of clones, around 85% of them singletons. This TCR was sampled from a man at least 80 years old with acute or convalescent COVID-19. The sequencing input was peripheral blood. The J gene is TRBJ2-7, the V gene TRBV4-1; 9 bases match TRBD2. CDR3 sequence (DNA): TGCGCCAGCAGCCAACTAGCGGGGCTCCTCTACGAGCAGTACTTC. Protein product: CASSQLAGLLYEQYF.